The T cell receptor beta chain under discussion was sequenced for a study of cytotoxic CD8 clonotypes in ibrutinib-treated CLL (dated by TCRdb to the early 2020s). Regarding the study in general: The cohort had about a dozen relapsed/refractory and approximately 14 treatment-naive patients; 17 to 18 were IGHV unmutated. Responses were partial in roughly 24 patients and complete in 2; after median 68 months follow-up, about 14 stayed in remission and about twelve progressed. Samples averaged approximately 250,000 productive templates and approximately 100,000 productive rearrangements. Every remission and progressive disease sample was obtained while ibrutinib was still being received by the patients. The response samples were drawn at a median of around eleven months into treatment, with a range of about 6 to 40 months. Longitudinal samples were available for about 30% of the 86 trial participants. Cryopreserved peripheral blood mononuclear cells were collected before treatment, at response, and at either disease progression or sustained remission. Here is what the overall study found, with its caveats: Sampling times were not matched between patients in sustained remission and patients whose disease was progressing, and lymph node repertoires were not examined. Baseline clonality was found to be higher than that of age-matched healthy donors and was strongly correlated with circulating CD8+ T-cell counts. At ibrutinib response clonality went up, during sustained remission it held steady, and at progression it dropped back toward baseline. Public clonotypes were rare and either shrank or stayed stable during treatment, and the rise in clonality at ibrutinib response reflected expansion of private clonotypes.

The goal of deep resolution MiSeq sequencing was a depth between 1 in 1 million and 1 in 200,000 T cells, and coverage averaged 10x per clonotype. The immunoSEQ hsTCRB Kit was used to generate the TCR beta libraries. As for the authors' bioinformatics: Data were analyzed with ImmunoSEQ Data Assistant and ImmunoSEQ Analyzer, with V, D and J genes assigned per IMGT definitions. Clonality was computed as one minus normalized Shannon entropy of productive rearrangement frequencies, ranging from 0 to 1. Only overrepresented clonotypes making up at least 0.05% of the repertoire of each patient were included in the public clonotype analysis. Repertoires from some 14 age-matched healthy donors in immuneACCESS were used as clonality controls. Imported from immuneACCESS, the table was reduced by TCRdb to in-frame sequences with V and J called. These copies leave out some clones; in studies compared against another copy, an unresolved V gene accounts for under half, and the cause of the remainder is not known. V and J calls and clone size come straight from that table; D and trimming were deduced from the DNA. The table for this sample lists tens of thousands of clones; more than 60% of them were counted only once. Roughly 51% of the sample rests with the top ten.

The sample's time point, from its label and the paper: approximately 2 years on ibrutinib. For TCR beta library preparation, about 1.8 micrograms of genomic DNA were isolated from cryopreserved PBMCs. High-throughput TCR beta sequencing was performed on longitudinal blood samples from CLL patients receiving ibrutinib monotherapy. The patients took part in an open-label, single-center phase 2 trial of ibrutinib monotherapy. A note on this clone: There is no known antigen for this receptor. Base qualities are not provided; no much larger clone lies one nucleotide away.

The sample here was PBMCs, taken after 24 months of ibrutinib treatment. The sequence derives from a human donor with chronic lymphocytic leukemia.

The nucleotide sequence reads TGCGCCAGCAGCCCCACGGGATTTAATCAGCCCCAGCATTTT. It encodes CASSPTGFNQPQHF. The chain couples TRBV5-1 to TRBJ1-5, with the D gene not confidently named. The CDR3 has 14 amino acids, counting the end cysteine and phenylalanine. Only the CDR3 portion is preserved as DNA: 42 bases, with reading frame beginning at the first base. The germline V gene provides CDR1 SGHRS and CDR2 YFSETQ. Trimming costs V 4 bases and J 4 bases, and their ends lie 12 bases apart.